The 10 T cell receptor beta chains below come from one sample, sequenced in a study of response to subunit inactivated influenza vaccine (dated by TCRdb to the late 2010s). The library was made by RT-PCR. Instrument on record: Illumina HiSeq 2500. TCRdb redid the processing of the public reads, applying fastp at Q25 and MiXCR, and retained in-frame beta chains. Rows with a matching CDR3 protein are joined into one entry that keeps the most common DNA and genes. In this sample the table shows about 780,000 distinct CDR3 sequences, under 20% of which occur a single time. Together, the top ten hold 11% of the sample. Sequenced here: PBMCs from blood, sampled less than 6 days after vaccination. The receptors originated from a man in his forties or fifties who received an inactivated influenza vaccine. Donor details come from another sample of the same person, matched by shared clones.

CDR3 region: CASSQEADGYNSPLHF. The CDR3 DNA follows: TGTGCCAGCAGCCAAGAGGCGGACGGTTATAATTCACCCCTCCACTTT. This chain connects TRBV4-2 to TRBJ1-6; no clear D. The CDR3 sequence is 16 residues long. Trimming left V 0 bases short and J 4 bases short, with 10 bases between. Germline V gene lookup returns CDR1 LGHNA and CDR2 YNFKEQ.

This clonotype was detected only a few times. The rearrangement joins TRBV9 to TRBJ2-7, with D tentatively TRBD1 (5 bases). Trimming shortened V by 0 bases and J by 2 bases, and 15 bases separated the two germline ends. Germline values: CDR1 SGDLS, CDR2 YYNGEE. The CDR3 runs to 16 residues. The CDR3 sequence is CASSVGLSTATYEQYF. The CDR3 DNA is TGTGCCAGCAGCGTAGGGTTGTCGACAGCCACCTACGAGCAGTACTTC.

This clonotype came up a few times. The chain joins TRBV7-2 to TRBJ2-3; no firm D call. The CDR3 has 14 amino acids. Trimming pared 5 bases from V and 1 base from J, leaving 10 bases between. CDR1 and CDR2 (germline): SGHTA, FQGNSA. CDR3 protein: CASSTSRGTDTQYF. In nucleotides, the CDR3 is TGTGCCAGCAGCACCTCTAGGGGCACAGATACGCAGTATTTT.

The gene calls are TRBV7-9 and TRBJ2-7; 8 nucleotides align to TRBD1. J lost 3 bases, V lost 5 bases, and 9 bases had no gene match. CDR3 length equals 15 residues. Germline V CDR1 and CDR2: SEHNR, FQNEAQ (reference sequence). This CDR3 is CASSVNTGTGYEQYF. In DNA, the CDR3 is TGTGCCAGCAGCGTTAATACCGGGACAGGCTACGAGCAGTACTTC.

This chain links TRBV12-3 or TRBV12-4 with TRBJ2-5, with 9 bases matching TRBD1. V lost 6 bases to trimming and J lost 5 bases; unmatched junction nucleotides: 7. This CDR3 has 14 residues. The CDR3 loop reads CASRNGTGRETQYF. In DNA, the CDR3 is TGTGCCAGCAGGAACGGGACAGGGAGGGAGACCCAGTACTTC.

This chain uses TRBV7-9 with TRBJ2-5; 12 bases are shared with TRBD2. The CDR3 runs to 17 residues. Germline values: CDR1 SEHNR, CDR2 FQNEAQ (reference sequence). Losses at the gene ends were 7 bases for V and 3 bases for J; bases not matched to a gene: 12. The CDR3 nucleotides are TGTGCCAGCAACAACCGACTAGCGGGAGAGGTAGAAGAGACCCAGTACTTC. Encoded protein: CASNNRLAGEVEETQYF.

The DNA for the CDR3 is TGTGCCAGCAGTTACCCTCGACAGGGTTCCTACAATGAGCAGTTCTTC. It specifies CASSYPRQGSYNEQFF. V usage is TRBV6-2 or TRBV6-3 and J usage is TRBJ2-1; 7 bases line up with TRBD1. Germline V CDR1 and CDR2: MNHEY, SVGEGT. The ends lost 2 bases at V and 1 base at J; junction bases unmatched: 5. CDR3 length equals 16 residues.

This clonotype was counted ten times or more. The V call is TRBV12-3 or TRBV12-4, the J call TRBJ2-1; 7 positions agree with TRBD2. The ends lost 1 base at V and 10 bases at J; junction bases unmatched: 4. The CDR3 runs 13 residues. The DNA of the CDR3 is TGTGCCAGCAGTTTAGGGGGGGGATGGGAGCAGTTCTTC. This translates into CASSLGGGWEQFF.

This clonotype was seen a few times. CDR3: CASSLYNPGGYEQYF. CDR3 DNA: TGTGCCAGCAGCTTATATAACCCGGGGGGCTACGAGCAGTACTTC. The rearrangement joins TRBV11-2 to TRBJ2-7; TRBD2 matches at 7 bases. Germline V gene sequence: CDR1 SGHAT, CDR2 FQNNGV. Trimming took 2 bases from V and 3 from J; bases not matched to a gene: 7. The CDR3 runs 15 residues.

There are a few counts of this clonotype. The V gene is TRBV4-3, the J gene TRBJ2-2; 8 nucleotides match TRBD1. The CDR3 runs to 14 residues. After removal of 3 bases from V and 4 bases from J, the junction contained 1 base not matched to a gene. Germline V gene lookup returns CDR1 LGHNA and CDR2 YSLEER. The CDR3 coding sequence is TGCGCCAGCAGCCAGACAGGGGTCACCGGGGAGCTGTTTTTT. It codes for CASSQTGVTGELFF.